The rows below give T cell receptor beta chains drawn from one sample of a study of blood T cell repertoires in COVID-19. Only in-frame clones appear in the TCRdb table, and some are missing; sequencing was by immunoSEQ multiplex PCR. Of approximately 150,000 clones listed, about 88% are singletons. The sample consisted of peripheral blood. The receptor set was obtained from a man aged 40-49 years with acute or convalescent COVID-19. The CDR3 runs from the conserved cysteine through the conserved F or W. The D gene is left open where the match is weak. For some rows the clone size is stated as once, few or many, or as a class when expanded; others skip it.

J gene,D gene,clone size,V gene,CDR3 DNA,CDR3 protein
TRBJ2-7,TRBD1,once,TRBV28,TGTGCCAGCACTACCTGGGGACAGGGGATCTACGAGCAGTACTTC,CASTTWGQGIYEQYF
TRBJ2-3,NA,NA,TRBV27,TGTGCCAGCAGTTTAAGGGGCGCAGGAGATACGCAGTATTTT,CASSLRGAGDTQYF
TRBJ1-1,NA,NA,TRBV19,TGTGCCACTACAGTGAACACTGAAGCTTTCTTT,CATTVNTEAFF
TRBJ2-1,TRBD2,NA,TRBV5-1,TGCGCCAGCAGCGGATCGACTAGCGGGGTGGACAATGAGCAGTTCTTC,CASSGSTSGVDNEQFF
TRBJ2-5,TRBD2,NA,TRBV18,TGTGCCAGCTCACCCGGACTAGCGGGGGTAGAGACCCAGTACTTC,CASSPGLAGVETQYF
TRBJ1-2,TRBD1,NA,TRBV4-1,TGCGCCAGCACCCGGGACAGGGGAAACTATGGCTACACCTTC,CASTRDRGNYGYTF
TRBJ2-7,TRBD2,NA,TRBV4-3,TGCGCCAGTTCGATATCGCGGGAGTACGAGCAGTACTTC,CASSISREYEQYF
TRBJ1-1,NA,NA,TRBV5-6,TGTGCCAGCAGCGACCTGGGGGGGGCACCTGAAGCTTTCTTT,CASSDLGGAPEAFF
TRBJ1-3,NA,NA,TRBV3-1/TRBV3-2,TGTGCCAGCAGCCAAACAGCACGAAACACCATATATTTT,CASSQTARNTIYF
TRBJ1-2,NA,NA,TRBV6-2/TRBV6-3,TGTGCCAGCAGCACAGGGATTAGGTCCAGTGGCTACACCTTC,CASSTGIRSSGYTF
TRBJ2-5,TRBD2,NA,TRBV5-5,TGTGCCAGCAGCTTGTCATCGACTAGCCGTTTAAAGACCCAGTACTTC,CASSLSSTSRLKTQYF
TRBJ1-3,NA,NA,TRBV30,TGTGCCTGGAGCGCGGGCCCCGCAGACACCATATATTTT,CAWSAGPADTIYF
TRBJ2-3,NA,NA,TRBV5-1,TGCGCCAGCAGCTTGGCCCGGACACACACAGATACGCAGTATTTT,CASSLARTHTDTQYF
TRBJ2-7,NA,NA,TRBV6-6,TGTGCCAGCAGTTACTCGAGACAGGACTCCTACGAGCAGTACTTC,CASSYSRQDSYEQYF
TRBJ2-2,TRBD2,NA,TRBV30,TGTGCCTGGTCTAGCGGGGGGGCCGGGGAGCTGTTTTTT,CAWSSGGAGELFF
TRBJ1-4,NA,NA,TRBV10-3,TGTGCCATCAGTGCCACTGGATATACCGTAGGGGCGGAAAAACTGTTTTTT,CAISATGYTVGAEKLFF
TRBJ2-2,TRBD2,NA,TRBV5-6,TGTGCCAGCAGCTTGGACGCGGGGGGGCGAACCGGGGAGCTGTTTTTT,CASSLDAGGRTGELFF